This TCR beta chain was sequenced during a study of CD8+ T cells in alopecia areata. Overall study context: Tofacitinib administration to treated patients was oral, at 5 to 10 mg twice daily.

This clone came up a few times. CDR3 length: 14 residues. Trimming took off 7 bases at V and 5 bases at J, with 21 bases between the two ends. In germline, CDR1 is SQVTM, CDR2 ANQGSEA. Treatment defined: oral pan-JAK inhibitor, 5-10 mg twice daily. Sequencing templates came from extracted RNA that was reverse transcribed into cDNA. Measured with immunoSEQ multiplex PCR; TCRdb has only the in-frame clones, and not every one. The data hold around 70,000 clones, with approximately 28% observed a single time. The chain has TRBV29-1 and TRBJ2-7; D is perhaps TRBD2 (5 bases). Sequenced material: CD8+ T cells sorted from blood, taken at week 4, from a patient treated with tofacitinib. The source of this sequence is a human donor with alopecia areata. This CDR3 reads CSASGETLENEQYF. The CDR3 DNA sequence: TGCAGCGCCTCTGGGGAGACCCTGGAAAACGAGCAGTACTTC.